These T cell receptor beta chains were read from a single sample in a study of tumor-infiltrating lymphocytes in primary liver carcinoma. Via MiXCR, TCRdb re-called the multiplex PCR reads, giving one row per CDR3 protein. The data hold 30,000 to 40,000 distinct CDR3 sequences, with roughly 74% observed a single time. The sample comprised liver tumor tissue from sampling region 4. The receptors shown here come from a middle-aged man with primary liver carcinoma and hepatitis B virus infection. The CDR3 runs from the conserved cysteine through the conserved F or W. Fields, in order: V gene, CDR3 protein.

>TRBV29-1
CCVSGGGNTF
>TRBV29-1
CSVDQRTGGREAFF
>TRBV12-3/TRBV12-4
CASSFSLGGNEKLFF
>TRBV29-1
CSAGYGLNTEAFF
>TRBV11-3
CASNIDHTEAFF
>TRBV5-1
CASSLTSGRSEQYF
>TRBV29-1
CSVAQSSGTGELFF
>TRBV5-1
CANSLNGRASADTQYF
>TRBV4-1
CASSQDWGDHQETQCF
>TRBV6-6
CASSNTGISPLHF
>TRBV29-1
CSVGLGWGVTGELFF
>TRBV5-4
CASSPTGSGTNEQYF
>TRBV7-9
CASRWDTGFHGYTF
>TRBV24-1
CATSESGTRSSYKQYF
>TRBV29-1
CSILSGVAWQSF